Reported below is one TCR beta chain. Its antigen remains undetermined. No base quality information exists; no much larger clone differs at one position. The sample belongs to a study of STAT5B mutations in CD4+ large granular lymphocyte leukemia (dated by TCRdb to 2021 to 2024). Regarding the research as a whole: Among healthy controls, the CDR3 'QG' motif was associated with a particular HLA allele. The purity of purified fractions was confirmed by flow cytometry on FACSCanto II or FACSVerse to exceed 95% among lymphocytes. The TCRbeta repertoires of CD4+ T-cell large granular lymphocyte leukemia patients were compared with the TCRbeta repertoires of healthy blood donors. Broad study findings and their caveats: Compared with healthy CD4+ repertoires, CD4-sorted patient repertoires appeared more clonal, and this difference remained even after the putative leukemic clones were removed. Enrichment of TRBV06-family usage was observed among the top patient clones (8/27) relative to healthy controls (2/35). The main leukemic clonotypes were found to be private to each patient, although 25% to 30% of the main leukemic clonotypes were detected at low frequency in the non-leukemic repertoires of other patients. The data were not HLA-matched, and the relatively small sample size could explain the higher clonality seen in CD4+ compared with CD8+ T-LGLL.

The healthy control group was made up of more than 35 blood donors, and the Finnish Red Cross blood service supplied their buffy coats. All TCR-sequenced material derived from peripheral blood: patient blood samples and healthy donor buffy coats. Ficoll-Hypaque gradient centrifugation was used to isolate peripheral blood mononuclear cells. For the healthy controls, CD4+ cells were obtained from buffy coats by magnetic purification. The Gentra Puregene Cell and Tissue kit was used for genomic DNA extraction, and quantification was performed on a Qubit 2.0 fluorometer. TCRbeta rearrangements were sequenced from genomic DNA using the immunoSEQ assay at survey resolution. Concerning the study's data processing: In the TCR sequencing data, the smallest productive clonotype frequency that could be detected was 2.59 x 10-5. Only productive TCRbeta rearrangements, defined as complete and in-frame sequences, were included in the analyses. Simpson clonality, calculated in the immunoSEQ Analyzer version 3.0, was used as the measure of sample clonality. Clones were grouped by frequency into very rare, small, medium, large (1-20%) or hyperexpanded (>20%) categories. Generation probabilities were estimated with OLGA 1.2.3, V-gene circos plots were made with VDJtools, specificities were looked up in VDJdb, and CDR3 motifs were identified with GLIPH. TCRdb stores this immuneACCESS table with in-frame sequences only. Part of the clones is absent; in the studies checked, under half of the shortfall reflects unresolved V genes, and no reason is known for the rest. V, J and clone size are taken as reported in that table, and D and trimming were inferred from the DNA itself. The table for this sample lists around 30,000 clones; roughly 80% of them were counted only once. The top ten constitute about 4% of the sample.

The CDR3 covers 14 residues, taking in both the cysteine and the phenylalanine. CDR3 DNA is the only sequence kept; it has 42 bases, read in frame from the first base. From a lookup of the germline V gene, CDR1 and CDR2 are MDHEN and SYDVKM. V loses 7 bases of germline sequence and J loses 8 bases, and the interval between the two ends is 20 bases. The rearrangement joined TRBV28 to TRBJ1-2; TRBD1 could be the D gene, as 5 bases match. This TCR was sampled from a human donor in good health. The sample comprised CD4+ T cells from blood buffy coats. CDR3 region: CASTPSTGLRGYTF. The DNA is as follows: TGTGCCAGCACCCCTAGCACAGGCTTGAGGGGCTACACCTTC.